A single sample is the source of the 23 T cell receptor beta chains below, sequenced in a study of control samples from healthy donors and cancer patients. TCRdb keeps only in-frame clones here, not all; method: immunoSEQ multiplex PCR. The repertoire holds about 140,000 clones, with over 85% as singletons. Material for sequencing was blood. The receptors were sampled from a man aged 25 to 40 in good health.

This sequence joins TRBV9 and TRBJ1-1; the match to TRBD1 covers 7 bases. The J segment lost 1 base and the V segment lost 3 bases, leaving 9 bases of the junction unmatched. This CDR3 spans 16 amino acids. Germline V CDR1 and CDR2: SGDLS, YYNGEE. As DNA, the CDR3 is TGTGCCAGCAGCGACTCCCTTAGGACAGGGAACACTGAAGCTTTCTTT. Translation: CASSDSLRTGNTEAFF.

This chain links TRBV2 with TRBJ1-6; TRBD1 matches 9 bases. V lost 6 bases, J lost 6 bases, and 6 bases stayed unmatched. CDR1 is SNHLY, CDR2 FYNNEI, per germline. CDR3 length: 15 residues. As DNA, the CDR3 is TGTGCCAGCAGCTCACAGGGGGCGCTTAATTCACCCCTCCACTTT. It specifies CASSSQGALNSPLHF.

This chain links TRBV11-3 with TRBJ2-7; TRBD2 agrees at 11 bases. The CDR3 runs to 19 residues. Germline V gives CDR1 SGHNT, CDR2 YENEEA. The ends lost 5 bases at V and 3 bases at J; junction bases unmatched: 18. For the CDR3, the DNA is TGTGCCAGCAGCCAGGGGCTTGGACTAGCGGGTATTATCGGCTACGAGCAGTACTTC. Encoded protein: CASSQGLGLAGIIGYEQYF.

This chain uses TRBV3-1 (or the pseudogene TRBV3-2) with TRBJ1-3; D is ambiguous. CDR3 length: 15 amino acids. Looked up from germline, CDR1 is LGHDT and CDR2 is YNNKEL (reference sequence). V lost 0 bases to trimming and J lost 2 bases, with 8 bases between them. The CDR3 here is CASSQDHGAGNTIYF. CDR3 sequence (DNA): TGTGCCAGCAGCCAAGACCATGGAGCTGGAAACACCATATATTTT.

The rearrangement joins TRBV7-9 to TRBJ2-2; possible D gene TRBD1, 6 bases. Trimming left V 2 bases short and J 5 bases short, with 15 bases between. The CDR3 has 16 amino acids. Germline CDR1 reads SEHNR; CDR2 reads FQNEAQ (reference sequence). The CDR3 DNA reads TGTGCCAGCAGCTTACCAGGGGCACCCGTTACCGGGGAGCTGTTTTTT. This sequence encodes CASSLPGAPVTGELFF.

The chain uses TRBV14 and TRBJ2-1, with 7 nucleotides matching TRBD2. This CDR3 is 17 amino acids long. V was pared by 0 bases and J by 5 bases, with 10 bases of the junction left unmatched. Germline CDR1 reads SGHDN; CDR2 reads FVKESK. In nucleotides, the CDR3 is TGTGCCAGCAGCCAAGAATCTCTAGCGGTGAACAACAATGAGCAGTTCTTC. Protein sequence: CASSQESLAVNNNEQFF.

V is TRBV30 and J is TRBJ2-5; D unclear. Germline values: CDR1 GTSNPN, CDR2 SVGIG (reference sequence). V was clipped by 3 bases and J by 2 bases, with 7 bases between them. CDR3 length: 12 amino acids. CDR3 DNA: TGTGCCTGGAGGGACCTACAAGAGACCCAGTACTTC. Translating gives CAWRDLQETQYF.

J is TRBJ2-1 and V is TRBV4-1; 8 nucleotides agree with TRBD2. J gave up 7 bases and V 6 bases, and 14 bases lay outside the gene matches. This CDR3 has 16 residues. CDR1 and CDR2 (germline): MGHRA, YSYEKL. The CDR3 bases are TGCGCCAGCAGGAGGATTTCCGGGAGGGCGGGTAATGAGCAGTTCTTC. This codes for CASRRISGRAGNEQFF.

V usage is TRBV6-5 and J usage is TRBJ2-5, with a tentative D call TRBD1 (6 bases). The CDR3 totals 13 residues. Trimming removed 5 bases from V and 2 bases from J, with 9 bases in between. Germline CDR1 reads MNHEY; CDR2 reads SVGAGI. As DNA, the CDR3 is TGTGCCAGCAGTCTGGGACAACAAGAGACCCAGTACTTC. Translation gives CASSLGQQETQYF.

The sample holds one count of this clone. The chain links TRBV4-2 to TRBJ2-7; 8 positions agree with TRBD2. The CDR3 totals 16 residues. V trimming: 4 bases; J trimming: 0 bases; junction bases outside the gene matches: 8. Germline CDR1 and CDR2: LGHNA and YNFKEQ. Here the CDR3 reads CASSPNSGIRSYEQYF. The CDR3, as DNA: TGTGCCAGCAGCCCGAATAGCGGGATTCGCTCCTACGAGCAGTACTTC.

The V and J genes are TRBV7-8 and TRBJ1-1, with a weak D call TRBD1 (5 bases). The V gene's germline CDR1 is SGHVS and CDR2 FQNEAQ. CDR3 length equals 16 residues. Trimming stripped 5 bases from V and 0 bases from J, with 16 bases between. As DNA, the CDR3 is TGTGCCAGCAGCCCCCGGGACGGATTCATGAACACTGAAGCTTTCTTT. Residues: CASSPRDGFMNTEAFF.

The chain has TRBV10-2 and TRBJ1-1, with D unresolved. The CDR3 has 12 residues. V lost 4 bases and J lost 1, with 4 bases in between. Germline CDR1 WSHSY, CDR2 SAAADI. This CDR3 reads CASSVTNTEAFF. The DNA for the CDR3 is TGCGCCAGCAGTGTGACGAACACTGAAGCTTTCTTT.

The chain joins TRBV6-6 to TRBJ2-7; TRBD1 matches 9 bases. Trimming took 4 bases from V and 4 from J; bases not matched to a gene: 8. The CDR3 extends over 15 amino acids. CDR1 and CDR2 (germline): MNHNY, SVGAGI (reference sequence). The CDR3 loop reads CASSLGQGILYEQYF. CDR3 sequence (DNA): TGTGCCAGCAGTTTGGGACAGGGTATTTTATACGAGCAGTACTTC.

This clone appeared once. V is TRBV10-1 and J is TRBJ1-5; D is unclear. The CDR3 has 13 amino acids. The germline V gene has CDR1 WNHNN and CDR2 SYGVQD (reference sequence). The V end lost 1 base, the J end lost 6 bases, and 7 bases lay between the germline ends. The CDR3 region has the DNA TGCGCCAGCAGTGAGTACGGAACTCAGCCCCAGCATTTT. Translating it yields CASSEYGTQPQHF.

The chain joins TRBV28 to TRBJ1-5, with a tentative D call TRBD1 (6 bases). Germline lookup yields CDR1 MDHEN and CDR2 SYDVKM. V was trimmed by 5 bases and J by 6 bases, leaving 17 bases between them. The CDR3 has 15 residues. DNA of the CDR3: TGTGCCAGCAGTCCGAACACAGGGATAGGTCAGCCCCAGCATTTT. Translation gives CASSPNTGIGQPQHF.

The V and J genes are TRBV27 and TRBJ1-1; 7 bases line up with TRBD1. The CDR3 totals 15 residues. Germline V lookup: CDR1 MNHEY, CDR2 SMNVEV (reference sequence). Losses at the gene ends were 1 base for V and 6 bases for J; bases not matched to a gene: 8. DNA for the CDR3: TGTGCCAGCAGTTTATTTCCGCAGGGGGACGCTGAAGCTTTCTTT. It translates to CASSLFPQGDAEAFF.

The genes are TRBV6-1 and TRBJ2-1, with a weak D call TRBD1 (6 bases). Germline V lookup: CDR1 MNHNS, CDR2 SASEGT. With 3 bases removed from V and 6 bases from J, the gap between germline ends came to 9 bases. The CDR3 length is 13 residues. CDR3 in amino acids: CASSDLGGNEQFF. The CDR3 nucleotides read TGTGCCAGCAGTGATTTAGGGGGCAATGAGCAGTTCTTC.

The V and J genes are TRBV4-1 and TRBJ1-5; TRBD1 might be the D (5 bases). Germline V gene data show CDR1 as MGHRA and CDR2 as YSYEKL. Between the trimmed V and J ends, which lost 0 bases and 6 bases, there was a span of 12 bases. The CDR3 totals 15 residues. The chain's CDR3 is CASSQDRRGSQPQHF. CDR3 nucleotides: TGCGCCAGCAGCCAAGATAGGAGGGGTAGTCAGCCCCAGCATTTT.

The chain couples TRBV19 to TRBJ2-2, with D possibly matching TRBD2 (6 bases). Trimming stripped 5 bases from V and 7 bases from J, with 17 bases between. Germline V gene sequence: CDR1 LNHDA, CDR2 SQIVND (reference sequence). This CDR3 is 15 amino acids long. CDR3 in DNA: TGTGCCAGTAGTGCGGGCTGGGAGGAAATCGGGGAGCTGTTTTTT. Protein product: CASSAGWEEIGELFF.

J is TRBJ2-1 and V is TRBV27; possible D gene TRBD2, 5 bases. Per germline, CDR1 MNHEY and CDR2 SMNVEV (reference sequence). V was cut by 6 bases and J by 5 bases, with 11 bases left in between. The CDR3 has 13 amino acids. DNA of the CDR3: TGTGCCAGCAGCCGGGATCCTCACAATGAGCAGTTCTTC. Its translation is CASSRDPHNEQFF.

V and J are TRBV28 and TRBJ1-5; tentative D call: TRBD1 (5 bases). The V end was cut by 5 bases, the J end by 9 bases, with 17 bases between. Looked up from germline, CDR1 is MDHEN and CDR2 is SYDVKM. This CDR3 has 14 residues. The CDR3 bases are TGTGCCAGCAGTCCCCCGGGGACCTTTCGGCCCCAGCATTTT. It yields the protein CASSPPGTFRPQHF. Supplemented by reference TRBV28 and TRBJ1-5, the full variable domain reads DVKVTQSSRYLVKRTGEKVFLECVQDMDHENMFWYRQDPGLGLRLIYFSYDVKMKEKGDIPEGYSVSREKKERFSLILESASTNQTSMYLCASSPPGTFRPQHFGDGTRLSIL.

This clone was observed a single time. The chain recombines TRBV11-3 with TRBJ2-2; D gene ambiguous. Germline V CDR1 and CDR2: SGHNT, YENEEA. The CDR3 runs 13 residues. The V end lost 3 bases, the J end lost 7 bases, and 9 bases lay between the germline ends. The CDR3 DNA sequence: TGTGCCAGCAGCTTTGTTGTGGGCGGGGAGCTGTTTTTT. Amino acids: CASSFVVGGELFF.

The chain is built from TRBV3-1 (or the pseudogene TRBV3-2) and TRBJ1-6; 8 nucleotides agree with TRBD1. V was pared by 5 bases and J by 15 bases, with 18 bases of the junction left unmatched. Germline V gene sequence: CDR1 LGHDT, CDR2 YNNKEL (reference sequence). The CDR3 has 16 amino acids. CDR3 bases: TGTGCCAGCAGCGGACAGGGAGGTACCACCACTCAACGCCTCCACTTT. This translates into CASSGQGGTTTQRLHF.